This T cell receptor (beta chain) was documented in a study of cytomegalovirus exposure and HLA in healthy donors. Germline V gene data show CDR1 as SGHDN and CDR2 as FVKESK. The CDR3 totals 11 residues. V lost 3 bases, J lost 4 bases, and 3 bases lay in between. Profiling relied on immunoSEQ multiplex PCR, and the TCRdb table lists in-frame clones only, not all of them. The sample has about 54,000 clones; roughly 89% are singletons. The TCR sequence derives from a woman aged 18-29 years in good health and CMV-seropositive. J is TRBJ2-5 and V is TRBV14; D call uncertain. The sample taken for sequencing was PBMCs. CDR3 sequence reads: CASSHSETQYF. CDR3 nucleotide sequence: TGTGCCAGCAGCCACTCAGAGACCCAGTACTTC.